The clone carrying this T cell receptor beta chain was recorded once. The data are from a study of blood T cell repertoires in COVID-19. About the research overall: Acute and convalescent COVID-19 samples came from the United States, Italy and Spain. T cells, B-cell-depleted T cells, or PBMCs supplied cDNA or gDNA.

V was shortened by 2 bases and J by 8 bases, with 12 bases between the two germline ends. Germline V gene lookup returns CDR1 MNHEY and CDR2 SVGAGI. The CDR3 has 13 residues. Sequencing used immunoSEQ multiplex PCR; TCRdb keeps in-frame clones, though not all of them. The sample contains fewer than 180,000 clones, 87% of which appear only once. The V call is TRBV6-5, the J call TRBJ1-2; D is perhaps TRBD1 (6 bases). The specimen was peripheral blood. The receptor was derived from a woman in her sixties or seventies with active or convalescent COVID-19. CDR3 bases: TGTGCCAGCAGTTACCTGGCCGACAGGGGCTACACCTTC. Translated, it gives CASSYLADRGYTF.